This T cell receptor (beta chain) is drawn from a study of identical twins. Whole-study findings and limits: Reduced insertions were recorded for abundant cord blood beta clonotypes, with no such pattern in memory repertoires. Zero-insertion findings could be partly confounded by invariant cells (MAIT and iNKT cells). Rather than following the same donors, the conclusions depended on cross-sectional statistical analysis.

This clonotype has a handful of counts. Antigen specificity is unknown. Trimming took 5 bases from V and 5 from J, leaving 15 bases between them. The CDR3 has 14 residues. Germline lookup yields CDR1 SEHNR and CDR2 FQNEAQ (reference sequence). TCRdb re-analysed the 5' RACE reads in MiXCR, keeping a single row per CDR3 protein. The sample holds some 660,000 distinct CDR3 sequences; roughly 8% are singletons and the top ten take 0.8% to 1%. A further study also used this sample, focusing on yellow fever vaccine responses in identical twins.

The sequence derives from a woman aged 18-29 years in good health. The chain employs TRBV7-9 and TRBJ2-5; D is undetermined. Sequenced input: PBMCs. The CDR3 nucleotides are TGTGCCAGCAGCCCCGTCGCAGAGTCGGAGACCCAGTACTTC. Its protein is CASSPVAESETQYF.